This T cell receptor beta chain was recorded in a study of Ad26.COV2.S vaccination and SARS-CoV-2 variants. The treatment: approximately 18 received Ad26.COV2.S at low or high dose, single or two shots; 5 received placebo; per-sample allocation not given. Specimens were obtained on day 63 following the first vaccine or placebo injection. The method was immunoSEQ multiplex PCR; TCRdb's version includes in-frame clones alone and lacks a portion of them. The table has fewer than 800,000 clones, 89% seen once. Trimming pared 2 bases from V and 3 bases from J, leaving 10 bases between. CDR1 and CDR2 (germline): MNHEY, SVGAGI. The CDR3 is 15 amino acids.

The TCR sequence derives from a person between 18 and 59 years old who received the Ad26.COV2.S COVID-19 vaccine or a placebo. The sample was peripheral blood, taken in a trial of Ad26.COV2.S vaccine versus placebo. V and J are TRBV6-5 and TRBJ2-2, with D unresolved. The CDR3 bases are TGTGCCAGCAGTTACGTCGGTGATTACACCGGGGAGCTGTTTTTT. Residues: CASSYVGDYTGELFF.